This T cell receptor beta chain comes out of a study of identical twins. From the 5' RACE reads, TCRdb called clonotypes with MiXCR, one entry per CDR3 protein. The sample consists of some 900,000 distinct CDR3 sequences, approximately 13% of them appearing once. V gave up 1 base and J gave up 4 bases, with 16 bases separating them. The CDR3 is 16 amino acids. Germline assignment: CDR1 MNHNS and CDR2 SASEGT. Findings of the study overall: Twin pairs had excess sharing that was weaker in beta out-of-frame sequences.

Notes on this clonotype: Its antigen is unknown.

These data are also associated with another study on yellow fever vaccine responses in identical twins.

The sequenced sample consisted of PBMCs. The chain joins TRBV6-1 to TRBJ1-2; D gene ambiguous. The TCR was taken from a woman in her late teens or twenties in good health. CDR3 loop: CASSEDALLSSYGYTF. The CDR3 region has the DNA TGTGCCAGCAGTGAAGACGCACTGCTATCGAGCTATGGCTACACCTTC.